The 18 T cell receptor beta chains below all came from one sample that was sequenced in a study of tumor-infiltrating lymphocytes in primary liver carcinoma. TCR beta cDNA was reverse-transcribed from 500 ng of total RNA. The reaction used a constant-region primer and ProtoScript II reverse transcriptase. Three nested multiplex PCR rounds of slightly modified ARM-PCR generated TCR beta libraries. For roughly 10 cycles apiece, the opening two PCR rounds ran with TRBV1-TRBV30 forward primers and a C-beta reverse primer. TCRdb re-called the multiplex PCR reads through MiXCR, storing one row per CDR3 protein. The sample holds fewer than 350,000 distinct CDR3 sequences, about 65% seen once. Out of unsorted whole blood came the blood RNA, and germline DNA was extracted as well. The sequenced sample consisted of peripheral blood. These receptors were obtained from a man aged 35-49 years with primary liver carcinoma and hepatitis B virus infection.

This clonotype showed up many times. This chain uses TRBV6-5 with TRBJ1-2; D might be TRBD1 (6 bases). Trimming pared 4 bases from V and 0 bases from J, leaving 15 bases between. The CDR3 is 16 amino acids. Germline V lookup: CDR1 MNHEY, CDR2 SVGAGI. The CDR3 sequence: CASSLWAQGSNYGYTF. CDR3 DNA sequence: TGTGCCAGCAGTTTATGGGCACAGGGCTCTAACTATGGCTACACCTTC.

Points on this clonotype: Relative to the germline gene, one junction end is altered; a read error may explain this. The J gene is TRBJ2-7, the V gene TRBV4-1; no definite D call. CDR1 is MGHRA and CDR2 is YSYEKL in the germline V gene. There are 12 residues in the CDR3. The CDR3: CASSQDSYERYF. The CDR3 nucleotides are TGCGCCAGCAGCCAAGACAGCTACGAGCGGTACTTC.

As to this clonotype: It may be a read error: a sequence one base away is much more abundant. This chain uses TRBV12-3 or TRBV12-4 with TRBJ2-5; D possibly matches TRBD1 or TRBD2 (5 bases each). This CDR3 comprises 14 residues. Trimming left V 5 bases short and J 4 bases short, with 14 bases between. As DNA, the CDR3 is TGTGCCAGCAGTCGCAGCGAGGGGCCAGAGACCCAGTACTTC. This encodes CASSRSEGPETQYF.

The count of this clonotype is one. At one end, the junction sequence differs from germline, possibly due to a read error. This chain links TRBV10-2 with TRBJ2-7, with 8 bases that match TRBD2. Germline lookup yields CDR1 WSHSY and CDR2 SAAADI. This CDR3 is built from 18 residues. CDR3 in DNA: TGCGCCAGCAGTGAGAATGGTTGGTCTAGCGGGTCCCAATACGAGCAATACTTC. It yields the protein CASSENGWSSGSQYEQYF.

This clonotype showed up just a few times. The CDR3 DNA sequence: TGTGCCAGCAGCTTTTCCGAAGGGGGTTGGTACGAGCAGTACTTC. This translates into CASSFSEGGWYEQYF. J is TRBJ2-7 and V is TRBV5-6; perhaps TRBD1 as D (6 bases). Germline V lookup: CDR1 SGHDT, CDR2 YYEEEE. V dropped 2 bases and J dropped 4 bases, with 16 bases sitting between them. The CDR3 loop spans 15 amino acids.

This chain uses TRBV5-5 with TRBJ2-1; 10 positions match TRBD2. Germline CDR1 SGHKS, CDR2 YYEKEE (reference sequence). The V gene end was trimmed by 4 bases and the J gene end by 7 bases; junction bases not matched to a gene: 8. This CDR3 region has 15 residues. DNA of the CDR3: TGTGCCAGCAGCACGCTAGCGGGAGTAGGTAATGAGCAGTTCTTC. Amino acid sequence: CASSTLAGVGNEQFF.

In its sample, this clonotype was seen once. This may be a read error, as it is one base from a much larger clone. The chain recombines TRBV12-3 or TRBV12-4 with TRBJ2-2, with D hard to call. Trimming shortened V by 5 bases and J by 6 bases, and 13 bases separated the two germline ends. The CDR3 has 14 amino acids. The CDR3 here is CASSASTQPGELFF. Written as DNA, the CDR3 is TGTGCCAGCAGTGCCTCTACCCAGCCCGGGGAGCTGTTTTTT.

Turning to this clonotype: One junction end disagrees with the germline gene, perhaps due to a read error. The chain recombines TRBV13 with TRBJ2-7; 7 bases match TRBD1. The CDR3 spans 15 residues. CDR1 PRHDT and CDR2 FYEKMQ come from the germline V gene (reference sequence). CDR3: CAISLDGDRVHEQYF. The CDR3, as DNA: TGTGCCATCAGCTTAGACGGTGACAGGGTCCACGAGCAGTACTTC. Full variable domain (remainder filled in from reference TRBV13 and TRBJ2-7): AAGVIQSPRHLIKEKRETATLKCYPIPRHDTVYWYQQGPGQDPQFLISFYEKMQSDKGSIPDRFSAQQFSDYHSELNMSSLELGDSALYFCAISLDGDRVHEQYFGPGTRLTVT.

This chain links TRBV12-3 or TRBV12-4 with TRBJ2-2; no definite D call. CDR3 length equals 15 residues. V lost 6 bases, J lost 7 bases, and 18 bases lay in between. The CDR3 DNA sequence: TGTGCCAGCAGCTTGACTCTCAAGGACGTCGGGGAGCTGTTTTTT. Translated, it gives CASSLTLKDVGELFF.

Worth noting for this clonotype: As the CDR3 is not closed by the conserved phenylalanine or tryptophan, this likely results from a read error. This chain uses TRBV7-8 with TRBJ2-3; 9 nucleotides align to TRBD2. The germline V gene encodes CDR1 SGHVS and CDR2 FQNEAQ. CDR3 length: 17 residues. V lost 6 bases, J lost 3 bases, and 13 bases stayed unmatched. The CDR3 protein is CASSPLGSGSMTDTQYL. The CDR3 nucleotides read TGTGCCAGCAGTCCCTTGGGTAGCGGGAGCATGACAGATACGCAGTATTTA.

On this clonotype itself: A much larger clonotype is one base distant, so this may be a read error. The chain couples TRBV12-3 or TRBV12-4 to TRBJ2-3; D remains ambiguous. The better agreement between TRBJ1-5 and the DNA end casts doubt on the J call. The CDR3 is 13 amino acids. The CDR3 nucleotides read TGTGCCAGCAGTCCCCCTAACGGAGATACGCAGCATTTT. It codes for CASSPPNGDTQHF.

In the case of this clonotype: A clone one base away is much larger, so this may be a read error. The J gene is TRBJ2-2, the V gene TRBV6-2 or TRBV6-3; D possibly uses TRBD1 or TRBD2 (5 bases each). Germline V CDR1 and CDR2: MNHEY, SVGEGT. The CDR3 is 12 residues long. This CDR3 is CASSRGTGELLF. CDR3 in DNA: TGTGCCAGCAGTCGGGGCACCGGGGAGCTGTTGTTT.

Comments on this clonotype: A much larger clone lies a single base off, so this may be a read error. CDR3 coding DNA: TGTGCCAGCAGTAGACATGGGGCGGTTAATGGCTACACCTTC. Residues: CASSRHGAVNGYTF. The gene calls are TRBV12-3 or TRBV12-4 and TRBJ1-2; possibly TRBD1 for D (5 bases). Trimming pared 5 bases from V and 6 bases from J, leaving 16 bases between. The CDR3 has 14 amino acids.

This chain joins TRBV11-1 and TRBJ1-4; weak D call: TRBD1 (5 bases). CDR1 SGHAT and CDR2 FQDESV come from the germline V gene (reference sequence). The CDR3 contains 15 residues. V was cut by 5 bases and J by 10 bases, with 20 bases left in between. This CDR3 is CASSLRPGRGGKLFF. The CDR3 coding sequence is TGTGCCAGCAGCCTCCGGCCTGGGCGGGGCGGAAAACTGTTTTTT.

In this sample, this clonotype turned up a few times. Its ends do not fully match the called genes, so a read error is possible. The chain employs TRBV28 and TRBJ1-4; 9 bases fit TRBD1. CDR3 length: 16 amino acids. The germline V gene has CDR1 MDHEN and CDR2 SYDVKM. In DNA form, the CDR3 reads TGTGCCAGCAGTTCTAATACCGGGACAGGGTACGAAAAACTCTTTTTT. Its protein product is CASSSNTGTGYEKLFF.

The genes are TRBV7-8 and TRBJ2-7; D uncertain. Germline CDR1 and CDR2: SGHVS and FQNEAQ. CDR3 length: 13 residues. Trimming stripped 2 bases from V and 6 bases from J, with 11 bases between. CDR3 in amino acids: CASSLNTDGEQYF. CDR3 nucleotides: TGTGCCAGCAGCTTAAACACGGACGGCGAGCAGTACTTC.

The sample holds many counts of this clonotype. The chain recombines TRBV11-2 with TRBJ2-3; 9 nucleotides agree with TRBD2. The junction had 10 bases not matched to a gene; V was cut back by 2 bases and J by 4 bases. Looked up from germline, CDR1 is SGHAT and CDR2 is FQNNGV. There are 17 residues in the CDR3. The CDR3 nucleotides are TGTGCCAGCAGCTTACGGACCAGCGGCGGGAGGGCAGATACGCAGTATTTT. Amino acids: CASSLRTSGGRADTQYF.

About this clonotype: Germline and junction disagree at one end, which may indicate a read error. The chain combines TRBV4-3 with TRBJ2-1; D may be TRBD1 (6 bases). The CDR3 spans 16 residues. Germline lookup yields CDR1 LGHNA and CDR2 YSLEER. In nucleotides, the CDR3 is TGCGCCAACAGCCAAGGTTGGACAGAGACTTACAATGAGCAGTTCTTC. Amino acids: CANSQGWTETYNEQFF.